The T cell receptor beta chain under discussion was sequenced for a study of shared clonotypes between healthy human individuals. In the study overall: Every donor yielded three CD4 naive, three CD4 memory, two CD8 naive and one CD8 memory plate. Study observations and caveats: Across subsets, estimated richness was generally greater for naive than for memory populations. The four-donor shared clonotypes exceeded non-shared clonotypes in generation probability, with non-shared ones scoring lower. Four donors held about 5% of naive CD4 clonotypes in common.

Details on this clone: Its cognate antigen is unknown.

V was clipped by 6 bases and J by 0 bases, with 12 bases between them. CDR1 MNHEY and CDR2 SVGAGI come from the germline V gene. The CDR3 is 15 residues long. Assay: immunoSEQ multiplex PCR; the TCRdb copy retains only in-frame clones and omits some. The sample has about 2,200,000 clones, about 93% seen once. Naive CD8 populations comprised CD45RO-negative cells positively selected for CCR7, excluding terminally differentiated effector memory CD45RA+ cells. The V and J genes are TRBV6-5 and TRBJ1-3; tentative D call: TRBD1 (6 bases). The sample taken for sequencing was naive CD8+ T cells from PBMCs. The receptor was derived from a man between 18 and 29 years old in good health. Some clones in this sample may be carry-over from other donors' samples. The CDR3 nucleotides are TGTGCCAGCAGCCCTGGACAGTACTCTGGAAACACCATATATTTT. Translation: CASSPGQYSGNTIYF.